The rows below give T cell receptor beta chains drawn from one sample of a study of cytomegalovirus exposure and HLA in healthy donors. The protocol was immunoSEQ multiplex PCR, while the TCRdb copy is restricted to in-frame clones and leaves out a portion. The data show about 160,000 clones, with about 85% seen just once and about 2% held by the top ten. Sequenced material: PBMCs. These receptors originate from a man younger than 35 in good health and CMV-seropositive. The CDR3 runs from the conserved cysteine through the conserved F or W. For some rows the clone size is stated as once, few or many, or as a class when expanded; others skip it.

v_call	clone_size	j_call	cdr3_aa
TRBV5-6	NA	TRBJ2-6	CASSFGSGANGLTF
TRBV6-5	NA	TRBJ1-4	CASSYSTGTGGVLFF
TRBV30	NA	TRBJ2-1	CAWSVGTPYNEQFF
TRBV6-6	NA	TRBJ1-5	CASRPDRGLSQPQHF
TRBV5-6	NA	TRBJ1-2	CASSAGTGGGYTF
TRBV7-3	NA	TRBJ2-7	CASSDDRDRLFF
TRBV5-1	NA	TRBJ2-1	CASSLASGNEQFF
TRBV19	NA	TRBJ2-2	CASSIRLAELFF
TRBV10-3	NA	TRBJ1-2	CAISGTGDYGYTF
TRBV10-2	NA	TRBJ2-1	CASREGALEQFF
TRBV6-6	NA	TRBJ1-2	CATYEGGQGAYYGYTF
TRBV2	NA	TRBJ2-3	CASSAQGQYTDTQYF
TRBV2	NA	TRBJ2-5	CASSQGEQETQYF
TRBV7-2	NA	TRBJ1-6	CASSLKQGRSPLHF
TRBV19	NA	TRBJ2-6	CASTRGQTSTGANVLTF
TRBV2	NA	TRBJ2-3	CASGGETDTQYF
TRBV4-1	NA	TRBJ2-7	CASSQGVQGGTYEQYF
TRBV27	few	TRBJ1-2	CAAGGGGGSENGYTF
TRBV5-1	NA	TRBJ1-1	CASSAVTDTEAFF
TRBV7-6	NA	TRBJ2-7	CASSLVAGLSEQYF
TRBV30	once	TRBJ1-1	CAWRDNRWEYTEAFF
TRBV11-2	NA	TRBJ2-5	CASSSLAGETQYF
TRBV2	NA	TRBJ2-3	CASSPGTSGATDTQYF
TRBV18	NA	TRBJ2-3	CASSPDFFTDTQYF
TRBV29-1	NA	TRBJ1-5	CSATYSNQPQHF
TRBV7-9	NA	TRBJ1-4	CASSSQGGNEKLFF
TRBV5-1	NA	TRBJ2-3	CASSLGLAGGVSSTDTQYF
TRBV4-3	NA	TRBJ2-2	CASSQDVISGGSNTGELFF
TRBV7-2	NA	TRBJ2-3	CASSLWWGGSPDTQYF
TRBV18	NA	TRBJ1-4	CASSPQGAEKLFF
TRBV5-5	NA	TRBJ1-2	CASSLLLTGNYGYTF
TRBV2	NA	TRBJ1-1	CASSEDRNTEAFF
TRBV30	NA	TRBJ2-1	CAWSRLAGVVYNEQFF
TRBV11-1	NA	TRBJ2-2	CASSLGDTGELFF
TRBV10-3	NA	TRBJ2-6	CAIRQGPGANVLTF
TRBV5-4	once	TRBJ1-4	CASSTGQLNEKLFF
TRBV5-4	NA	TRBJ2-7	CASSLAAGASFSYEQYF
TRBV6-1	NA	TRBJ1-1	CASSERGGEAFF
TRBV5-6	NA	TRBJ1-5	CASSLAGGYNQPQHF
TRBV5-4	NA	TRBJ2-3	CASRTAGSTDTQYF
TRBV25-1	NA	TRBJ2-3	CASRDRTGGRGTQYF
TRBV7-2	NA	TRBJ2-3	CASSQRTGSTDTQYF
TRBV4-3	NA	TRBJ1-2	CASSQVAGSPYGYTF
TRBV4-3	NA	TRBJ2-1	CASSQLGGERNEQFF
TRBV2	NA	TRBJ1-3	CASSRDRGVLGNTIYF
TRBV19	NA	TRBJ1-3	CASSVSRRSGNTIYF
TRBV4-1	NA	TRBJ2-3	CASSRGTGTDTQYF
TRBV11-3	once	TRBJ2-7	CASSRGTSEQYF
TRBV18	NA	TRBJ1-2	CASSQNRDTNYGYTF
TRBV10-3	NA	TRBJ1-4	CAISSLTGMNEKLFF
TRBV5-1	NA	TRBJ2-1	CASSSKRGEQFF
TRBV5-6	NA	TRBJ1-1	CASSVTGYTEAFF
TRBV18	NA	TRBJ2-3	CAAGGAETDTQYF
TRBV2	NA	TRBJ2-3	CASSSGTMPSGTDTQYF
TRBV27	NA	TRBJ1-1	CASSLDRVNTEAFF
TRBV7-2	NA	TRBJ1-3	CASSRQGTSSGNTIYF